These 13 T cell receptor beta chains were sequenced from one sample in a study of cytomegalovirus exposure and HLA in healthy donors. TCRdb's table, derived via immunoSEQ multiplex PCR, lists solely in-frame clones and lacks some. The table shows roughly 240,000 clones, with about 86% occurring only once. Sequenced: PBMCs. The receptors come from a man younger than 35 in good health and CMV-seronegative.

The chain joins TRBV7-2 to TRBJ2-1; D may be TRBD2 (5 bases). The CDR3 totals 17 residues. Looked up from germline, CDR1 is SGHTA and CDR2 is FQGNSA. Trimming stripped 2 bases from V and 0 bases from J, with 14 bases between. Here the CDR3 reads CASSLWGDTYSYNEQFF. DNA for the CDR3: TGTGCCAGCAGCTTATGGGGAGACACTTACTCCTACAATGAGCAGTTCTTC.

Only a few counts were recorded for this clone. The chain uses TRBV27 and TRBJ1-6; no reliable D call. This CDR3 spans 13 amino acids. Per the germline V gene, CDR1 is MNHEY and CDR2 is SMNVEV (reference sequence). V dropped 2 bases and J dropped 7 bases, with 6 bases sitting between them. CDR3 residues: CASSLQENSPLHF. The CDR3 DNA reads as TGTGCCAGCAGTTTACAGGAAAATTCACCCCTCCACTTT.

This chain's CDR3 is CASSTGLAGEQFF. The CDR3 DNA sequence: TGTGCCAGCAGCACCGGACTAGCGGGTGAGCAGTTCTTC. The gene calls are TRBV5-8 and TRBJ2-1; TRBD2 agrees at 11 bases. CDR3 length: 13 residues. Trimming took 4 bases from V and 9 from J; bases not matched to a gene: 3. CDR1 is SGHTS and CDR2 is YDEGEE in the germline V gene.

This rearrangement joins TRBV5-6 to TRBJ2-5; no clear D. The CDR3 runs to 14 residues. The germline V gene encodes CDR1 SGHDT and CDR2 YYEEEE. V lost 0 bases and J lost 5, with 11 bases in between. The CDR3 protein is CASSLVSLRETQYF. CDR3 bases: TGTGCCAGCAGCTTGGTGTCCTTGCGCGAGACCCAGTACTTC.

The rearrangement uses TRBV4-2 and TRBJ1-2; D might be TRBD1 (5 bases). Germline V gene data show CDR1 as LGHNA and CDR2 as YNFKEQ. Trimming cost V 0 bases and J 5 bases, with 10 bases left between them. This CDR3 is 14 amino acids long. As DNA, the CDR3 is TGTGCCAGCAGCCAAGAGGTTCAGGGATATGGCTACACCTTC. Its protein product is CASSQEVQGYGYTF.

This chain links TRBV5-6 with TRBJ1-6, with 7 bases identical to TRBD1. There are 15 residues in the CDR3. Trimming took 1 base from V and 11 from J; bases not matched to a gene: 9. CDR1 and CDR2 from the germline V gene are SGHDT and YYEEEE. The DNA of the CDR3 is TGTGCCAGCAGCTTGACCGACAGGGATCGGCCACCCCTCCACTTT. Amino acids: CASSLTDRDRPPLHF. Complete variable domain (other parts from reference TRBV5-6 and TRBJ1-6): DAGVTQSPTHLIKTRGQQVTLRCSPKSGHDTVSWYQQALGQGPQFIFQYYEEEERQRGNFPDRFSGHQFPNYSSELNVNALLLGDSALYLCASSLTDRDRPPLHFGNGTRLTVT.

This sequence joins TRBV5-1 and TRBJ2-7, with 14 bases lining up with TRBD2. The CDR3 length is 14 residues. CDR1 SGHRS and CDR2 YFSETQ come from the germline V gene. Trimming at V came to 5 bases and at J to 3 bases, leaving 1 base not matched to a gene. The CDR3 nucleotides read TGCGCCAGCAGGGGGACTAGCGGGGGCTACGAGCAGTACTTC. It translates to CASRGTSGGYEQYF.

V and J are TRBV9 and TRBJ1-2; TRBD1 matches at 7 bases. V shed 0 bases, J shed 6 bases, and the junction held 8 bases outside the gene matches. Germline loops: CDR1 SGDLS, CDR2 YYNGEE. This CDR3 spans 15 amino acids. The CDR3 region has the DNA TGTGCCAGCAGCGTAGATCGCGGACAGGAGGATGGCTACACCTTC. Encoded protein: CASSVDRGQEDGYTF.

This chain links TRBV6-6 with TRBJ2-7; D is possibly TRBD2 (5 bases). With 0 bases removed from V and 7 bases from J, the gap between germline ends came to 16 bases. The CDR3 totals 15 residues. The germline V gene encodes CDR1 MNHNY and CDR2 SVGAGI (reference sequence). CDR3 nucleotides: TGTGCCAGCAGTTACTCGGCGGACCTGGGAGAGGAGCAGTACTTC. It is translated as CASSYSADLGEEQYF.

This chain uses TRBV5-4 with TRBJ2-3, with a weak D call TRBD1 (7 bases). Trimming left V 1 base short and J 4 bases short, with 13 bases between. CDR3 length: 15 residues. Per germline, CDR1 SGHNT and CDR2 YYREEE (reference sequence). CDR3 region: CASSLPGGMADTQYF. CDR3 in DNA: TGTGCCAGCAGCTTGCCAGGGGGGATGGCAGATACGCAGTATTTT.

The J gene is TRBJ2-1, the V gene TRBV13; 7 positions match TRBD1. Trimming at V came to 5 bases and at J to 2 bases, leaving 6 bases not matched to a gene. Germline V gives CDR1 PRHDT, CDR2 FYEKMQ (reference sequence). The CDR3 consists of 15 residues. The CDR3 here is CASSDRESPYNEQFF. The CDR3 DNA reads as TGTGCCAGCAGCGACAGGGAATCACCCTACAATGAGCAGTTCTTC.

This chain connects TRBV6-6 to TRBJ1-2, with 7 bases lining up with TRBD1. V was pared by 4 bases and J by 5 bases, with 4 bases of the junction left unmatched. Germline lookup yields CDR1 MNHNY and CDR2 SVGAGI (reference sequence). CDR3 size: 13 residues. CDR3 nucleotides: TGTGCCAGCAGTTGGGGACAGCGATATGGCTACACCTTC. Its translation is CASSWGQRYGYTF.

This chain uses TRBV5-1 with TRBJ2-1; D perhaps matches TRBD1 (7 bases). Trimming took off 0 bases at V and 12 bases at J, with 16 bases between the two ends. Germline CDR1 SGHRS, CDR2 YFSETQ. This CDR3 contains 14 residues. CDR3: CASSLGQGDFGQFF. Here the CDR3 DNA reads TGCGCCAGCAGCTTGGGGCAGGGGGACTTTGGGCAGTTCTTC.